This T cell receptor beta chain was documented in a study of T cells expressing NK-cell markers. Study summary: Researchers got TCR beta repertoires out of sorted CD3+CD56+NKG2C+, CD3+CD56+NKG2C- and CD3+CD56-NKG2C+ T cells.

Using the 5' RACE reads, TCRdb records one entry per CDR3 protein without DNA. The repertoire shows 550,000 or so distinct CDR3 sequences; the top ten hold roughly 3.6%. CDR3 length: 13 amino acids. From germline, CDR1 is DFQATT and CDR2 SNEGSKA (reference sequence). The chain joins TRBV20-1 to TRBJ2-4; as DNA is missing, the TRBD2 call by TCRdb cannot be tested. Sequencing used blood T cells: a sorted CD56 or NKG2C T cell subset, CD4+ or CD8+ T cells, or bulk PBMC T cells (not recorded which). The receptor comes from a man younger than 35 in good health. CDR3 amino acids: CSAVRTIKNIQYF.